This TCR beta chain derives from a study of blood T cell repertoires in COVID-19. The overall study: Collection of acute and convalescent COVID-19 samples took place in the United States, Italy and Spain.

In the original workflow: Reference gene primer amplification gave nucleated cell count estimates. Data came from immunoSEQ multiplex PCR; TCRdb stores just in-frame clones and leaves some out. V, J and clone size are taken as reported in that table, and D and trimming were inferred from the DNA itself. The data hold about 98,000 clones, with approximately 82% observed a single time. This clone was seen a few times. Sequencing was performed on peripheral blood. The source is a man aged 55 to 70 with active or convalescent COVID-19.

CDR3 amino acids: CASSFRGQEDTQYF. As DNA, the CDR3 is TGTGCCAGCAGCTTTCGAGGGCAGGAAGATACGCAGTATTTT. The chain is built from TRBV11-3 and TRBJ2-3, with D perhaps TRBD2 (5 bases). The V gene lost 3 bases and the J gene lost 5 bases, with 12 bases spanning the gap. Germline V gene data show CDR1 as SGHNT and CDR2 as YENEEA. This CDR3 contains 14 residues.